The rows below give T cell receptor beta chains drawn from one sample of a study of cytomegalovirus exposure and HLA in healthy donors. The protocol was immunoSEQ multiplex PCR, while the TCRdb copy is restricted to in-frame clones and leaves out a portion. The sample consists of approximately 130,000 clones, about 80% of them appearing once. Specimen: PBMCs. The source of these receptors is a woman aged 40 to 49 in good health and CMV-seronegative. The CDR3 runs from the conserved cysteine through the conserved F or W. Fields, in order: clone size, V gene, D gene, CDR3 length, J gene, CDR3 DNA, CDR3 protein. D genes are given only for firm matches. Some rows have no size entry. The others give once, few or many, or a class for an expanded clone.

clone size: -
V gene: TRBV4-2
D gene: TRBD1
CDR3 length: 12
J gene: TRBJ2-1
CDR3 DNA: TGTGCCAGCAGCCAACCTACAGGGGAGAGGTTCTTC
CDR3 protein: CASSQPTGERFF

clone size: -
V gene: TRBV6-1
D gene: -
CDR3 length: 13
J gene: TRBJ1-3
CDR3 DNA: TGTGCCAGCAGTGATAGACAGGGAAACACCATATATTTT
CDR3 protein: CASSDRQGNTIYF

clone size: -
V gene: TRBV15
D gene: -
CDR3 length: 14
J gene: TRBJ1-1
CDR3 DNA: TGTGCCACCAGCAGGAGTCAGGGGAACACTGAAGCTTTCTTT
CDR3 protein: CATSRSQGNTEAFF

clone size: -
V gene: TRBV9
D gene: TRBD1
CDR3 length: 16
J gene: TRBJ1-4
CDR3 DNA: TGTGCCAGCAGCGTGGGGACAGGGAATGGTAATGAAAAACTGTTTTTT
CDR3 protein: CASSVGTGNGNEKLFF

clone size: -
V gene: TRBV9
D gene: -
CDR3 length: 15
J gene: TRBJ2-1
CDR3 DNA: TGTGCCAGCAGCGTAGGGTCGCGGGGGCCGCTGGAGCAGTTCTTC
CDR3 protein: CASSVGSRGPLEQFF

clone size: -
V gene: TRBV7-3
D gene: TRBD1
CDR3 length: 18
J gene: TRBJ1-6
CDR3 DNA: TGTGCCAGCAGCTTAGACAGGGGGAGCAACTCCTATAATTCACCCCTCCACTTT
CDR3 protein: CASSLDRGSNSYNSPLHF

clone size: -
V gene: TRBV7-9
D gene: TRBD2
CDR3 length: 16
J gene: TRBJ2-7
CDR3 DNA: TGTGCCAGCAGCCCGCCCGGCGCCAGCGGGGGGTACGAGCAGTACTTC
CDR3 protein: CASSPPGASGGYEQYF

clone size: -
V gene: TRBV27
D gene: TRBD1
CDR3 length: 15
J gene: TRBJ1-1
CDR3 DNA: TGTGCCAGCAGTCGATCACAGGGGGGGAACACTGAAGCTTTCTTT
CDR3 protein: CASSRSQGGNTEAFF

clone size: -
V gene: TRBV29-1
D gene: TRBD1
CDR3 length: 15
J gene: TRBJ1-2
CDR3 DNA: TGCAGCGTTGGGACAGGGCCCCCCGTCTTCTATGGCTACACCTTC
CDR3 protein: CSVGTGPPVFYGYTF

clone size: -
V gene: TRBV7-9
D gene: TRBD1
CDR3 length: 17
J gene: TRBJ1-3
CDR3 DNA: TGTGCCAGCAGCTTAGGGACAGGGAGGTTTTCGGGAAACACCATATATTTT
CDR3 protein: CASSLGTGRFSGNTIYF

clone size: -
V gene: TRBV7-9
D gene: -
CDR3 length: 15
J gene: TRBJ1-1
CDR3 DNA: TGTGCCAGCAGCCCTACGATTCGACAGGCCCCTGAAGCTTTCTTT
CDR3 protein: CASSPTIRQAPEAFF

clone size: -
V gene: TRBV7-9
D gene: -
CDR3 length: 17
J gene: TRBJ1-4
CDR3 DNA: TGTGCCAGCAGCTTACCCTCGGGAGGAGGGGTGGACGAAAAACTGTTTTTT
CDR3 protein: CASSLPSGGGVDEKLFF

clone size: -
V gene: TRBV9
D gene: TRBD1
CDR3 length: 16
J gene: TRBJ1-2
CDR3 DNA: TGTGCCAGCAGCACCGACCTGACAGGGGCGACTTATGGCTACACCTTC
CDR3 protein: CASSTDLTGATYGYTF

clone size: -
V gene: TRBV2
D gene: -
CDR3 length: 14
J gene: TRBJ2-4
CDR3 DNA: TGTGCCCAGGGGAGGGCCTTAGCCAAAAACATTCAGTACTTC
CDR3 protein: CAQGRALAKNIQYF

clone size: -
V gene: TRBV11-2
D gene: TRBD2
CDR3 length: 15
J gene: TRBJ2-1
CDR3 DNA: TGTGCCAGCAGATCTAGGGCTAGCGGGAGGGATGAGCAGTTCTTC
CDR3 protein: CASRSRASGRDEQFF

clone size: -
V gene: TRBV11-2
D gene: -
CDR3 length: 14
J gene: TRBJ2-7
CDR3 DNA: TGTGCCAGCAGCTTAGCCAGCGGACCCTACGAGCAGTACTTC
CDR3 protein: CASSLASGPYEQYF

clone size: -
V gene: TRBV7-3
D gene: TRBD1
CDR3 length: 14
J gene: TRBJ2-7
CDR3 DNA: TGTGCCAGCAGCCGACAGGGGAACGTCCACGAGCAGTACTTC
CDR3 protein: CASSRQGNVHEQYF

clone size: -
V gene: TRBV7-8
D gene: -
CDR3 length: 14
J gene: TRBJ1-6
CDR3 DNA: TGTGCCAGCAGCTTATACGGACATGGGGAATCCCTCCACTTT
CDR3 protein: CASSLYGHGESLHF

clone size: -
V gene: TRBV4-3
D gene: TRBD1
CDR3 length: 16
J gene: TRBJ1-6
CDR3 DNA: TGCGCCAGCAGCCAAATTTCGACAGGGGGCAATTCACCCCTCCACTTT
CDR3 protein: CASSQISTGGNSPLHF

clone size: -
V gene: TRBV6-1
D gene: -
CDR3 length: 16
J gene: TRBJ1-4
CDR3 DNA: TGTGCCAGCAGTGGGACTCTTCTCGGATTTAATGAAAAACTGTTTTTT
CDR3 protein: CASSGTLLGFNEKLFF

clone size: -
V gene: TRBV4-2
D gene: -
CDR3 length: 17
J gene: TRBJ2-3
CDR3 DNA: TGTGCCAGCAGCCAGATCATCGGACGGACTCGGGGGGATACGCAGTATTTT
CDR3 protein: CASSQIIGRTRGDTQYF

clone size: -
V gene: TRBV7-9
D gene: -
CDR3 length: 14
J gene: TRBJ2-5
CDR3 DNA: TGTGCCAGCAGCCCCGGGATAAACCAAGAGACCCAGTACTTC
CDR3 protein: CASSPGINQETQYF

clone size: once
V gene: TRBV5-6
D gene: -
CDR3 length: 14
J gene: TRBJ2-5
CDR3 DNA: TGTGCCAGCAGCTTGGTACGGGGTGAAGAGACCCAGTACTTC
CDR3 protein: CASSLVRGEETQYF

clone size: few
V gene: TRBV7-9
D gene: TRBD2
CDR3 length: 16
J gene: TRBJ2-7
CDR3 DNA: TGTGCCAGCAGCTTAACCCGGACTAGCGGATCCTACGAGCAGTACTTC
CDR3 protein: CASSLTRTSGSYEQYF

clone size: -
V gene: TRBV7-2
D gene: TRBD2
CDR3 length: 17
J gene: TRBJ2-5
CDR3 DNA: TGTGCCAGCAGTTCACCGGGACTAGCGGGAGGGGGAGAGACCCAGTACTTC
CDR3 protein: CASSSPGLAGGGETQYF

clone size: -
V gene: TRBV2
D gene: -
CDR3 length: 12
J gene: TRBJ2-7
CDR3 DNA: TGTGCCAGCAGTGGACAGGCCTACGAGCAGTACTTC
CDR3 protein: CASSGQAYEQYF

clone size: -
V gene: TRBV6-6
D gene: -
CDR3 length: 15
J gene: TRBJ2-1
CDR3 DNA: TGTGCCAGCAGTTACCAGGGACAAAGAATCAATGAGCAGTTCTTC
CDR3 protein: CASSYQGQRINEQFF

clone size: -
V gene: TRBV27
D gene: TRBD1
CDR3 length: 19
J gene: TRBJ1-6
CDR3 DNA: TGTGCCAGCAGTTTATACTCCCCGTCTTGGACAGGGGTGAGTTCACCCCTCCACTTT
CDR3 protein: CASSLYSPSWTGVSSPLHF

clone size: -
V gene: TRBV5-1
D gene: TRBD1
CDR3 length: 15
J gene: TRBJ1-1
CDR3 DNA: TGCGCCAGCAGCTTGGGTCAGGGGGCGTATTCTGAAGCTTTCTTT
CDR3 protein: CASSLGQGAYSEAFF

clone size: -
V gene: TRBV5-1
D gene: TRBD1
CDR3 length: 15
J gene: TRBJ2-1
CDR3 DNA: TGCGCCAGCAGCGCTGGGACAGGGGACTACAATGAGCAGTTCTTC
CDR3 protein: CASSAGTGDYNEQFF

clone size: -
V gene: TRBV18
D gene: TRBD2
CDR3 length: 16
J gene: TRBJ2-7
CDR3 DNA: TGTGCCAGCTCACCGATATCTAGCGGGGGGACCTACGAGCAGTACTTC
CDR3 protein: CASSPISSGGTYEQYF

clone size: few
V gene: TRBV5-4
D gene: TRBD1
CDR3 length: 14
J gene: TRBJ2-7
CDR3 DNA: TGTGCCAGCAGCACAGGACAGGGGAGATACGAGCAGTACTTC
CDR3 protein: CASSTGQGRYEQYF

clone size: -
V gene: TRBV28
D gene: TRBD1
CDR3 length: 15
J gene: TRBJ1-2
CDR3 DNA: TGTGCCAGCAGTATTCCACAGGGGGCTATCTATGGCTACACCTTC
CDR3 protein: CASSIPQGAIYGYTF

clone size: -
V gene: TRBV6-5
D gene: -
CDR3 length: 13
J gene: TRBJ2-7
CDR3 DNA: TGTGCCAGCAGATCGACAGGTCGACACGAGCAGTACTTC
CDR3 protein: CASRSTGRHEQYF

clone size: few
V gene: TRBV5-8
D gene: TRBD1
CDR3 length: 16
J gene: TRBJ2-7
CDR3 DNA: TGTGCCAGCAGCTTGGGAACCGGGACAGGGACCTACGAGCAGTACTTC
CDR3 protein: CASSLGTGTGTYEQYF

clone size: -
V gene: TRBV7-6
D gene: -
CDR3 length: 15
J gene: TRBJ1-3
CDR3 DNA: TGTGCCAGCAGCTTAGAGGCAGGGATGGGAAACACCATATATTTT
CDR3 protein: CASSLEAGMGNTIYF

clone size: -
V gene: TRBV6-5
D gene: -
CDR3 length: 11
J gene: TRBJ1-2
CDR3 DNA: TGTGCCAGCGCAGGAAACTATGGCTACACCTTC
CDR3 protein: CASAGNYGYTF

clone size: once
V gene: TRBV27
D gene: TRBD1
CDR3 length: 17
J gene: TRBJ1-5
CDR3 DNA: TGTGCCAGCAGCCCGGGACAGGGGGATTATAGCAATCAGCCCCAGCATTTT
CDR3 protein: CASSPGQGDYSNQPQHF

clone size: -
V gene: TRBV4-2
D gene: -
CDR3 length: 15
J gene: TRBJ2-7
CDR3 DNA: TGTGCCAGCAGCCAAGATGGAGCAATATCCTACGAGCAGTACTTC
CDR3 protein: CASSQDGAISYEQYF

clone size: -
V gene: TRBV7-8
D gene: TRBD2
CDR3 length: 16
J gene: TRBJ2-3
CDR3 DNA: TGTGCCAGCAGCCAACTAGCGGGGGGACCCACAGATACGCAGTATTTT
CDR3 protein: CASSQLAGGPTDTQYF

clone size: -
V gene: TRBV29-1
D gene: -
CDR3 length: 13
J gene: TRBJ2-2
CDR3 DNA: TGCAGCGCCGAAGCCGGGACTACCGGGGAGCTGTTTTTT
CDR3 protein: CSAEAGTTGELFF

clone size: -
V gene: TRBV7-9
D gene: TRBD1
CDR3 length: 15
J gene: TRBJ1-6
CDR3 DNA: TGTGCCAGCAGTCCCGTACAGGGGGCTAATTCACCCCTCCACTTT
CDR3 protein: CASSPVQGANSPLHF